The clone carrying this T cell receptor beta chain turned up a few times. This sample is part of a study of beta chain features in type 1 diabetes. All of the isolated RNA was reverse transcribed, so expressed TCRB transcripts were sequenced. The repertoire was sequenced with immunoSEQ multiplex PCR; TCRdb's copy has only in-frame clones and lacks some. The sample includes approximately 150,000 clones, roughly 10% seen only once; the top ten take about 1.3%. CDR3 length equals 13 residues. Trimming left V 8 bases short and J 7 bases short, with 17 bases between. Germline V gene lookup returns CDR1 MNHEY and CDR2 SMNVEV (reference sequence).

The sample comprised naive CD4+ T cells from blood. The chain recombines TRBV27 with TRBJ1-1; a possible D gene is TRBD1 (5 bases). This clonotype originated in a man younger than 35 in good health. The CDR3: CASQFNPDSEAFF. CDR3 nucleotide sequence: TGTGCCAGCCAGTTTAACCCCGACAGTGAAGCTTTCTTT.